These 10 T cell receptor beta chains came from one sample sequenced in a study of blood T cell repertoires in COVID-19. Clones were read by immunoSEQ multiplex PCR, and TCRdb kept only the in-frame ones, dropping some. The data show 250,000 to 400,000 clones, 85% seen once. The sample consisted of PBMCs or T cells enriched from blood (not recorded which). These receptors were obtained from a woman between 25 and 40 years old who had been exposed to COVID-19.

This chain joins TRBV5-1 and TRBJ2-5; 9 bases match TRBD2. Germline loops: CDR1 SGHRS, CDR2 YFSETQ. The CDR3 runs 15 residues. V lost 4 bases and J lost 5; bases outside the gene matches: 9. The CDR3 reads CASSPAAGGPETQYF. In DNA, the CDR3 is TGCGCCAGCAGCCCCGCGGCGGGAGGGCCTGAGACCCAGTACTTC.

The rearrangement uses TRBV5-1 and TRBJ1-4, with 9 positions matching TRBD1. This CDR3 contains 14 residues. Trimming took 5 bases from V and 8 from J; bases not matched to a gene: 7. CDR1 is SGHRS and CDR2 is YFSETQ in the germline V gene. CDR3 bases: TGCGCCAGCAGGCCCGGGACAGGGAACGAAAAACTGTTTTTT. Translation gives CASRPGTGNEKLFF.

The V call is TRBV2, the J call TRBJ2-2, with TRBD1 matching 10 bases. Germline assignment: CDR1 SNHLY and CDR2 FYNNEI. The CDR3 covers 17 residues. V lost 0 bases to trimming and J lost 1 base; unmatched junction nucleotides: 2. The CDR3 sequence: CASSEAGTGENTGELFF. CDR3 in DNA: TGTGCCAGCAGTGAAGCCGGGACAGGGGAGAACACCGGGGAGCTGTTTTTT.

The chain uses TRBV12-5 and TRBJ1-1; tentatively, D is TRBD1 (6 bases). Germline V gene lookup returns CDR1 LGHNT and CDR2 FRNRAP. The CDR3 runs to 15 residues. V shed 2 bases and J shed 5 bases, with 15 bases lying between them. This CDR3 is CASGLLQGRGTEAFF. The CDR3 region has the DNA TGTGCTAGTGGTTTGCTCCAGGGAAGGGGGACTGAAGCTTTCTTT.

This clone was seen only a few times. CDR3 sequence reads: CASRNYYFTGAGSGNTIYF. DNA of the CDR3: TGTGCCAGCAGAAACTACTACTTCACAGGGGCGGGATCTGGAAACACCATATATTTT. The chain employs TRBV21-1 and TRBJ1-3; the table gives TRBD1 as D, unverified against the DNA. TRBV21-1 is a pseudogene locus. The CDR3 totals 19 residues.

This chain connects TRBV7-9 to TRBJ2-2; 10 bases match TRBD2. Losses at the gene ends were 1 base for V and 4 bases for J; bases not matched to a gene: 9. This CDR3 is built from 18 residues. CDR1 and CDR2 (germline): SEHNR, FQNEAQ (reference sequence). The CDR3 sequence: CASSLEGIRTSGTGELFF. The CDR3 DNA follows: TGTGCCAGCAGCTTAGAGGGTATCCGGACTAGCGGCACCGGGGAGCTGTTTTTT.

The chain links TRBV15 to TRBJ2-7, with D perhaps matching TRBD2 (5 bases). Trimming removed 0 bases from V and 2 bases from J, with 11 bases in between. CDR1 and CDR2 (germline): LNHNV, YYDKDF (reference sequence). The CDR3 loop spans 15 amino acids. The CDR3, as DNA: TGTGCCACCAGCAGAGATCCGGGGTCAACCTACGAGCAGTACTTC. Translation gives CATSRDPGSTYEQYF.

The CDR3 loop reads CASSSTGDKNTGELFF. CDR3 coding DNA: TGTGCCAGCAGCTCAACAGGGGATAAGAACACCGGGGAGCTGTTTTTT. This chain joins TRBV13 and TRBJ2-2; 7 bases are a match to TRBD1. Trimming at V came to 4 bases and at J to 1 base, leaving 6 bases not matched to a gene. The CDR3 is made up of 16 amino acids. Germline V gene sequence: CDR1 PRHDT, CDR2 FYEKMQ (reference sequence).

This clone was recorded a few times. This chain joins TRBV6-5 and TRBJ2-7; D is unclear. The ends were cut back, 6 bases at V and 3 bases at J, with 6 bases in the middle. The CDR3 consists of 11 residues. Germline CDR1 and CDR2: MNHEY and SVGAGI. The DNA for the CDR3 is TGTGCCAGCAGGGCCCTCTACGAGCAGTACTTC. It codes for CASRALYEQYF.

V usage is TRBV9 and J usage is TRBJ1-2; D unclear. V lost 0 bases and J lost 6, with 6 bases in between. Germline V gene lookup returns CDR1 SGDLS and CDR2 YYNGEE. The CDR3 totals 12 residues. The CDR3 loop is CASSVAVDGYTF. CDR3 DNA: TGTGCCAGCAGCGTAGCGGTCGATGGCTACACCTTC.